One and the same sample provided the 24 T cell receptor beta chains below, sequenced in a study of spatial heterogeneity in lung cancer. Using its own MiXCR run on the 5' RACE reads, TCRdb lists one record per CDR3 protein. The sample consists of about 9,200 distinct CDR3 sequences, 6.5% to 10% of them appearing once. Sample time point: sample taken at primary tumor resection. Whole RNA, which was extracted from tumor, nontumor lung tissue or frozen PBMC, was sequenced without any cell sorting. Sequenced here: PBMCs, sampled at surgery. The receptors come from a female donor with early-stage non-small cell lung cancer.

The rearrangement joins TRBV7-9 to TRBJ2-6; D ambiguous. V was shortened by 4 bases and J by 0 bases, with 7 bases between the two germline ends. This CDR3 comprises 15 residues. Germline CDR1 reads SEHNR; CDR2 reads FQNEAQ (reference sequence). For the CDR3, the DNA is TGTGCCAGCAGCTCGACGGTCTCTGGGGCCAACGTCCTGACTTTC. Amino acids: CASSSTVSGANVLTF. The variable domain in full, with the rest retrieved from reference TRBV7-9 and TRBJ2-6, is DTGVSQNPRHKITKRGQNVTFRCDPISEHNRLYWYRQTLGQGPEFLTYFQNEAQLEKSRLLSDRFSAERPKGSFSTLEIQRTEQGDSAMYLCASSSTVSGANVLTFGAGSRLTVL.

This clonotype was counted ten times or more. This chain connects TRBV4-1 to TRBJ2-5; D not resolved. The CDR3 loop spans 13 amino acids. CDR1 is MGHRA and CDR2 is YSYEKL in the germline V gene. The V end was cut by 1 base, the J end by 2 bases, with 5 bases between. In nucleotides, the CDR3 is TGCGCCAGCAGCCAAGGTCAACAAGAGACCCAGTACTTC. Amino acids: CASSQGQQETQYF.

This clonotype was observed at least ten times. The rearrangement uses TRBV5-4 and TRBJ2-1; TRBD2 matches 13 bases. V shed 4 bases, J shed 6 bases, and the junction held 4 bases outside the gene matches. The CDR3 totals 15 residues. Germline CDR1 is SGHNT and CDR2 is YYREEE (reference sequence). The CDR3 DNA reads TGTGCCAGCAGCCTCCGGACTAGCGGGAGCAATGAGCAGTTCTTC. It yields the protein CASSLRTSGSNEQFF.

This clonotype occurred many times. This sequence joins TRBV5-1 and TRBJ2-1; the match to TRBD2 covers 7 bases. J was trimmed by 2 bases and V by 4 bases; bases with no gene match: 6. The CDR3 extends over 15 amino acids. The germline gives CDR1 SGHRS, CDR2 YFSETQ. CDR3 in DNA: TGCGCCAGCAGCCTGGGACTAATCGCCTACAATGAGCAGTTCTTC. Its translation: CASSLGLIAYNEQFF.

This clonotype is labeled as medium-sized. The V call is TRBV7-2, the J call TRBJ2-3, with D unclear. Per germline, CDR1 SGHTA and CDR2 FQGNSA. The V end was cut by 4 bases, the J end by 2 bases, with 10 bases between. The CDR3 totals 14 residues. This CDR3 is CASSSVSDTDTQYF. CDR3 nucleotide sequence: TGTGCCAGCAGCTCGGTATCGGACACAGATACGCAGTATTTT. Filled out from reference TRBV7-2 and TRBJ2-3, the complete variable domain reads GAGVSQSPSNKVTEKGKDVELRCDPISGHTALYWYRQSLGQGLEFLIYFQGNSAPDKSGLPSDRFSAERTGGSVSTLTIQRTQQEDSAVYLCASSSVSDTDTQYFGPGTRLTVL.

In this sample, this clonotype turned up many times. J is TRBJ2-7 and V is TRBV20-1; the match to TRBD2 covers 7 bases. J lost 4 bases, V lost 3 bases, and 6 bases had no gene match. The CDR3 runs 13 residues. CDR1 is DFQATT and CDR2 is SNEGSKA in the germline V gene (reference sequence). The CDR3 sequence is CSARFPGRYEQYF. CDR3 sequence (DNA): TGCAGTGCTAGGTTTCCCGGGAGGTACGAGCAGTACTTC.

By sample fraction, this clonotype is medium-sized. This chain connects TRBV20-1 to TRBJ2-7; 11 nucleotides match TRBD2. V was pared by 6 bases and J by 3 bases, with 10 bases of the junction left unmatched. CDR1 and CDR2 from the germline V gene are DFQATT and SNEGSKA (reference sequence). The CDR3 consists of 15 residues. The CDR3 bases are TGCAGTGCAAACCGCCTACTAGCGGGAGTCTACGAGCAGTACTTC. Translating it yields CSANRLLAGVYEQYF.

In its sample, this clonotype ranks as medium-sized. V usage is TRBV20-1 and J usage is TRBJ2-2; D might be TRBD1 (6 bases). CDR3 length: 14 residues. V was shortened by 1 base and J by 4 bases, with 10 bases between the two germline ends. Germline V gene lookup returns CDR1 DFQATT and CDR2 SNEGSKA (reference sequence). Here the CDR3 reads CSARVGQTTGELFF. For the CDR3, the DNA is TGCAGTGCTAGAGTTGGACAGACCACCGGGGAGCTGTTTTTT.

This clonotype rates as medium-sized. The chain carries TRBV7-9 and TRBJ2-5; 7 bases fit TRBD1. This CDR3 comprises 14 residues. Trimming cost V 4 bases and J 5 bases; bases outside gene matches: 7. CDR1 is SEHNR and CDR2 is FQNEAQ in the germline V gene (reference sequence). The CDR3 is CASSSLQGPETQYF. CDR3 coding DNA: TGTGCCAGCAGCTCGTTACAGGGGCCGGAGACCCAGTACTTC.

This clonotype was seen many times. The genes are TRBV2 and TRBJ2-2, with TRBD1 as a possible D gene (5 bases). The CDR3 spans 16 residues. V lost 11 bases and J lost 2, with 21 bases in between. CDR1 is SNHLY, CDR2 FYNNEI, per germline. This CDR3 is CAQQSQSGLNTGELFF. CDR3 nucleotides: TGTGCCCAGCAGTCCCAGTCAGGGCTAAACACCGGGGAGCTGTTTTTT.

The genes are TRBV20-1 and TRBJ2-2, with unresolved D. Trimming pared 0 bases from V and 1 base from J, leaving 15 bases between. This CDR3 comprises 17 residues. CDR1 DFQATT and CDR2 SNEGSKA come from the germline V gene (reference sequence). This chain's CDR3 is CSARDILTVRNTGELFF. DNA of the CDR3: TGCAGTGCTAGAGACATCCTCACAGTGAGGAACACCGGGGAGCTGTTTTTT.

This clonotype was picked up many times. The chain recombines TRBV29-1 with TRBJ1-5; tentatively, D is TRBD1 (5 bases). This CDR3 region has 16 residues. CDR1 is SQVTM and CDR2 is ANQGSEA in the germline V gene. V dropped 4 bases and J dropped 0 bases, with 16 bases sitting between them. CDR3 coding DNA: TGCAGCGTTGCTTTCGGGACCACGGATAGCAATCAGCCCCAGCATTTT. Protein: CSVAFGTTDSNQPQHF.

By share, this clonotype counts as medium-sized. This chain connects TRBV7-3 to TRBJ1-1, with 7 bases identical to TRBD1. Germline V gene lookup returns CDR1 SGHTA and CDR2 FQGTGA. The length of the CDR3 is 17 residues. Trimming removed 1 base from V and 4 bases from J; junction bases left unmatched: 12. The CDR3 reads CASSLRGGRVSGTEAFF. CDR3 DNA: TGTGCCAGCAGCTTAAGAGGGGGCAGGGTGAGCGGCACTGAAGCTTTCTTT.

This clonotype was seen repeatedly, ten times or more. V gene TRBV28 combines with J gene TRBJ1-5, with D uncertain. Germline lookup yields CDR1 MDHEN and CDR2 SYDVKM. V was cut by 5 bases and J by 7 bases, with 18 bases left in between. The CDR3 runs to 15 residues. The CDR3 nucleotides are TGTGCCAGCAGTCCACCGCTGGACTCGGGGCAGCCCCAGCATTTT. Translated, it gives CASSPPLDSGQPQHF.

This clonotype was counted ten times or more. V and J are TRBV20-1 and TRBJ2-3; D is unresolved. The V end lost 7 bases, the J end lost 1 base, and 12 bases lay between the germline ends. CDR3 size: 13 residues. Germline V gives CDR1 DFQATT, CDR2 SNEGSKA (reference sequence). In DNA form, the CDR3 reads TGCAGTGGCTTCGCCTCGGGCACAGATACGCAGTATTTT. Residues: CSGFASGTDTQYF.

Sample share makes this clonotype medium-sized. The J gene is TRBJ2-1, the V gene TRBV3-1; 9 bases are a match to TRBD2. The CDR3 is 16 residues long. The V segment lost 0 bases and the J segment 6 bases; nucleotides outside the gene matches: 6. Per germline, CDR1 LGHDT and CDR2 YNNKEL (reference sequence). CDR3 loop: CASSQDPAGGGNEQFF. The CDR3 bases are TGTGCCAGCAGCCAAGATCCCGCGGGAGGGGGCAATGAGCAGTTCTTC.

This clonotype was observed many times. The chain has TRBV18 and TRBJ2-7; weak D call: TRBD2 (5 bases). The V end was cut by 6 bases, the J end by 6 bases, with 15 bases between. CDR1 KGHSH and CDR2 LQKENI come from the germline V gene. This CDR3 is 13 amino acids long. The CDR3 DNA is TGTGCCAGCTCCCCGGGAATGGGAGTCGAGCAGTACTTC. This gives the protein CASSPGMGVEQYF.

This clonotype was recorded many times. This chain joins TRBV6-1 and TRBJ2-1; 7 nucleotides align to TRBD1. V was pared by 7 bases and J by 3 bases, with 9 bases of the junction left unmatched. Germline-derived CDR1 and CDR2 are MNHNS and SASEGT. This CDR3 has 15 residues. CDR3 DNA: TGTGCCAGCAACCGGGGACAGCCAGGCTACAATGAGCAGTTCTTC. This encodes CASNRGQPGYNEQFF.

This clonotype has at least ten counts. The V call is TRBV5-1, the J call TRBJ2-1; D is possibly TRBD1 (6 bases). The CDR3 contains 13 residues. In germline, CDR1 is SGHRS, CDR2 YFSETQ. V was clipped by 5 bases and J by 4 bases, with 10 bases between them. Written as DNA, the CDR3 is TGCGCCAGCAGGGGACAAACATACAATGAGCAGTTCTTC. Residues: CASRGQTYNEQFF.

This clonotype was seen ten or more times. This chain joins TRBV7-9 and TRBJ2-1; TRBD2 agrees at 13 bases. V was clipped by 4 bases and J by 7 bases; unmatched bases: 7. This CDR3 region has 16 residues. In germline, CDR1 is SEHNR, CDR2 FQNEAQ (reference sequence). The CDR3 protein is CASSYPGTSGANEQFF. CDR3 sequence (DNA): TGTGCCAGCAGCTACCCCGGGACTAGCGGGGCTAATGAGCAGTTCTTC.

This clonotype is labeled medium-sized. The V call is TRBV6-5, the J call TRBJ1-2; unclear D gene. With 0 bases removed from V and 5 bases from J, the gap between germline ends came to 28 bases. The CDR3 is 20 amino acids. Germline lookup yields CDR1 MNHEY and CDR2 SVGAGI. The CDR3 bases are TGTGCCAGCAGTTACTCGCCAGACTACAGAGGAGGCTTACAAAGATATGGCTACACCTTC. Encoded protein: CASSYSPDYRGGLQRYGYTF.

This clonotype was seen at least ten times. The gene calls are TRBV27 and TRBJ2-7, with unresolved D. The CDR3 runs 15 residues. V was shortened by 2 bases and J by 7 bases, with 18 bases between the two germline ends. The germline V gene has CDR1 MNHEY and CDR2 SMNVEV (reference sequence). The DNA of the CDR3 is TGTGCCAGCAGTTTAACCCCGACCTTCAATGGGGAGCAGTACTTC. Translated: CASSLTPTFNGEQYF.

This clonotype has a count of ten or more. This chain uses TRBV7-7 with TRBJ2-5; a possible D gene is TRBD1 (5 bases). The CDR3 extends over 16 amino acids. With 0 bases removed from V and 1 base from J, the gap between germline ends came to 12 bases. Germline CDR1 is SSHAT and CDR2 is FNYEAQ (reference sequence). For the CDR3, the DNA is TGTGCCAGCAGCTTAGCGCAGGGAAGAAGCCAAGAGACCCAGTACTTC. Amino acids: CASSLAQGRSQETQYF.

This clonotype was observed at least ten times. The rearrangement joins TRBV28 to TRBJ1-6; unclear D gene. The CDR3 spans 14 residues. CDR1 is MDHEN, CDR2 SYDVKM, per germline. Trimming stripped 8 bases from V and 6 bases from J, with 14 bases between. The CDR3 nucleotides read TGTGCCAGCTTACCCGGGCAGACTAATTCACCCCTCCACTTT. Amino acids: CASLPGQTNSPLHF.